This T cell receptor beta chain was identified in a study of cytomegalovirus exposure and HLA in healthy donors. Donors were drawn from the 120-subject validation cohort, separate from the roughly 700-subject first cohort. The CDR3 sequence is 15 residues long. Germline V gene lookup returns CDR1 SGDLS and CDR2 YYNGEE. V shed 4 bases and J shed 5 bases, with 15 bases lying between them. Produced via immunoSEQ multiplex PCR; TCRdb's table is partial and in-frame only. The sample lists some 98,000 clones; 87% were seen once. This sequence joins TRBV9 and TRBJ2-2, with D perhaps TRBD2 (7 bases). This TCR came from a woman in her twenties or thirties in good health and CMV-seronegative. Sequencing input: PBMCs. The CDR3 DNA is TGTGCCAGCAGCTACGGGGGGCTGGGGACCGGGGAGCTGTTTTTT. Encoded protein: CASSYGGLGTGELFF.